Below are 9 T cell receptor beta chains sequenced from a single sample in a study of beta chain features in type 1 diabetes. Sequencing targeted expressed TCRB transcripts, as all isolated RNA had been reverse transcribed. Here immunoSEQ multiplex PCR was the method, and the copy in TCRdb shows in-frame clones only, minus some. The data show 350,000 to 450,000 clones, more than 12% seen once. The sample consisted of naive CD4+ T cells from blood. Receptors were obtained from a young woman in good health.

The chain carries TRBV9 and TRBJ2-2; D unclear. Deletions cut 1 base from V and 1 base from J, with 5 bases between. Germline CDR1 and CDR2: SGDLS and YYNGEE. The CDR3 length is 14 residues. CDR3 in amino acids: CASSVLWNTGELFF. As DNA, the CDR3 is TGTGCCAGCAGCGTACTATGGAACACCGGGGAGCTGTTTTTT.

The chain joins TRBV30 to TRBJ1-1; D unclear. CDR1 GTSNPN and CDR2 SVGIG come from the germline V gene (reference sequence). The CDR3 loop spans 11 amino acids. V was cut by 0 bases and J by 6 bases, with 5 bases left in between. The CDR3 protein is CAWSVLSEAFF. CDR3 DNA: TGTGCCTGGAGTGTACTTTCTGAAGCTTTCTTT.

There are a few counts of this clone. The rearrangement joins TRBV18 to TRBJ2-7, with D possibly matching TRBD2 (6 bases). This CDR3 region has 15 residues. Germline V gene lookup returns CDR1 KGHSH and CDR2 LQKENI. The V gene lost 3 bases and the J gene lost 2 bases, with 14 bases spanning the gap. The CDR3 DNA follows: TGTGCCAGCTCACCGCCACCCGGGGGAGCCTACGAGCAGTACTTC. Translation gives CASSPPPGGAYEQYF.

The V and J genes are TRBV28 and TRBJ1-2, with D possibly TRBD1 on 6 matching bases. Trimming shortened V by 5 bases and J by 6 bases, and 16 bases separated the two germline ends. Germline values: CDR1 MDHEN, CDR2 SYDVKM. The CDR3 is 14 residues long. The CDR3 loop reads CASSLGTPINGYTF. In DNA, the CDR3 is TGTGCCAGCAGTCTTGGGACACCCATTAATGGCTACACCTTC.

This chain connects TRBV18 to TRBJ2-3; 12 positions match TRBD2. Germline V gene sequence: CDR1 KGHSH, CDR2 LQKENI. The CDR3 loop spans 15 amino acids. The ends lost 3 bases at V and 4 bases at J; junction bases unmatched: 2. CDR3 nucleotide sequence: TGTGCCAGCTCACCCCTAGCGGGAGGGCCAGATACGCAGTATTTT. This encodes CASSPLAGGPDTQYF.

In its sample, this clone was seen a few times. J is TRBJ1-1 and V is TRBV6-5; 7 nucleotides agree with TRBD1. With V trimmed by 0 bases and J by 1 base, 2 bases remained unmatched. The CDR3 covers 15 residues. CDR1 and CDR2 (germline): MNHEY, SVGAGI. Written as DNA, the CDR3 is TGTGCCAGCAGTTACTCGGGACAGACGAACACTGAAGCTTTCTTT. Translation gives CASSYSGQTNTEAFF.

Remarks on this clone: A junction end diverges from the germline sequence, so it may reflect a read error. The CDR3 region has the DNA TGTGCCAGCAGGCAAGCGGATACGCAGTATTTT. Translated, it gives CASRQADTQYF. The gene calls are TRBV4-2 and TRBJ2-3, with D hard to call. Per the germline V gene, CDR1 is LGHNA and CDR2 is YNFKEQ. The CDR3 has 11 amino acids.

The chain carries TRBV28 and TRBJ1-1; D ambiguous. Trimming cost V 1 base and J 2 bases, with 5 bases left between them. The germline V gene has CDR1 MDHEN and CDR2 SYDVKM. This CDR3 comprises 13 residues. The CDR3 here is CASSLYINTEAFF. For the CDR3, the DNA is TGTGCCAGCAGTTTATACATCAACACTGAAGCTTTCTTT.

This clone was seen a handful of times. This rearrangement joins TRBV28 to TRBJ1-2; a possible D gene is TRBD1 (6 bases). The CDR3 runs to 15 residues. CDR1 is MDHEN and CDR2 is SYDVKM in the germline V gene. Between the trimmed V and J ends, which lost 5 bases and 2 bases, there was a span of 15 bases. CDR3 in amino acids: CASSASIRGNYGYTF. The CDR3 region has the DNA TGTGCCAGCAGTGCCTCAATCAGGGGAAACTATGGCTACACCTTC.